The 14 T cell receptor beta chains below come from one sample, sequenced in a study of blood T cell repertoires in COVID-19. TCRdb's copy holds only in-frame clones and misses some; the assay was immunoSEQ multiplex PCR. The data hold roughly 120,000 clones, with around 83% observed a single time. The sequenced sample was peripheral blood. The receptors derive from a woman older than 75 with COVID-19, enrolled during active disease.

The rearrangement joins TRBV25-1 to TRBJ2-7; 8 bases map to TRBD1. This CDR3 is built from 14 residues. The V gene's germline CDR1 is MGHDK and CDR2 SYGVNS. The V gene end was trimmed by 6 bases and the J gene end by 4 bases; junction bases not matched to a gene: 8. In DNA form, the CDR3 reads TGTGCCAGCAGAGCCGGGACAGGAAATTACGAGCAGTACTTC. Residues: CASRAGTGNYEQYF.

The V gene is TRBV24-1, the J gene TRBJ1-1, with D possibly matching TRBD1 (6 bases). The CDR3 length is 14 residues. CDR1 and CDR2 from the germline V gene are KGHDR and SFDVKD. Trimming left V 3 bases short and J 5 bases short, with 12 bases between. The CDR3 loop reads CATSDPRTETEAFF. In nucleotides, the CDR3 is TGTGCCACCAGTGATCCACGGACAGAAACTGAAGCTTTCTTT.

V usage is TRBV6-1 and J usage is TRBJ2-7; D possibly corresponds to TRBD2 (5 bases). CDR3 length: 15 residues. V was trimmed by 0 bases and J by 9 bases, leaving 18 bases between them. Germline lookup yields CDR1 MNHNS and CDR2 SASEGT. Here the CDR3 DNA reads TGTGCCAGCAGTGAAGCATTAACAGCTCGCCGGGGGCAGTACTTC. It yields the protein CASSEALTARRGQYF.

V and J are TRBV9 and TRBJ2-7; 13 bases map to TRBD2. Per the germline V gene, CDR1 is SGDLS and CDR2 is YYNGEE. V lost 4 bases to trimming and J lost 3 bases; unmatched junction nucleotides: 1. CDR3 length equals 14 residues. The CDR3 DNA is TGTGCCAGCAGCCGGACTAGCGGGAGCTACGAGCAGTACTTC. Residues: CASSRTSGSYEQYF.

This clone was detected once. CDR3 coding DNA: TGTGCCAGCAGCCAAGATCCGCCGACAGGGGGGGAAAAACTGTTTTTT. Residues: CASSQDPPTGGEKLFF. The chain combines TRBV3-1 (or the pseudogene TRBV3-2) with TRBJ1-4; 9 nucleotides line up with TRBD1. Germline CDR1 reads LGHDT; CDR2 reads YNNKEL (reference sequence). Trimming cost V 0 bases and J 8 bases; bases outside gene matches: 7. This CDR3 is built from 16 residues.

This rearrangement joins TRBV27 to TRBJ2-1; the D gene is possibly TRBD2 (6 bases). CDR1 is MNHEY, CDR2 SMNVEV, per germline (reference sequence). The V and J ends lost 8 bases and 7 bases respectively, with 9 bases between them. The CDR3 length is 11 residues. CDR3 DNA: TGTGCCAGCTACCGGGGGAATGAGCAGTTCTTC. Translating gives CASYRGNEQFF.

This chain links TRBV18 with TRBJ2-2; D gene uncertain. Trimming took 3 bases from V and 0 from J, leaving 8 bases between them. The CDR3 runs 15 residues. Germline values: CDR1 KGHSH, CDR2 LQKENI. The CDR3 is CASSPPRSNTGELFF. CDR3 in DNA: TGTGCCAGCTCACCCCCTAGATCGAACACCGGGGAGCTGTTTTTT.

This chain joins TRBV9 and TRBJ1-2; TRBD1 matches at 7 bases. The CDR3 spans 15 residues. After removal of 4 bases from V and 1 base from J, the junction contained 7 bases not matched to a gene. The germline gives CDR1 SGDLS, CDR2 YYNGEE. CDR3 region: CASSSETGLNYGYTF. The CDR3 coding sequence is TGTGCCAGCAGCTCAGAGACAGGGCTTAACTATGGCTACACCTTC.

The chain employs TRBV14 and TRBJ2-5, with 7 bases identical to TRBD1. The CDR3 spans 14 residues. V gave up 4 bases and J gave up 3 bases; unmatched junction bases: 5. CDR1 and CDR2 from the germline V gene are SGHDN and FVKESK. The CDR3 is CASSRWDSKETQYF. As DNA, the CDR3 is TGTGCCAGCAGCCGTTGGGACAGCAAAGAGACCCAGTACTTC.

The genes are TRBV9 and TRBJ2-1; 14 nucleotides line up with TRBD2. V shed 3 bases, J shed 9 bases, and the junction held 8 bases outside the gene matches. Looked up from germline, CDR1 is SGDLS and CDR2 is YYNGEE. This CDR3 contains 16 residues. CDR3 amino acids: CASSAKGTSGSGEQFF. CDR3 nucleotide sequence: TGTGCCAGCAGCGCCAAAGGGACTAGCGGGAGCGGTGAGCAGTTCTTC.

The chain couples TRBV5-1 to TRBJ2-5; 8 nucleotides line up with TRBD1. The CDR3 is made up of 12 amino acids. V was clipped by 8 bases and J by 2 bases; unmatched bases: 2. The germline CDR1 and CDR2 sequences are SGHRS and YFSETQ. In nucleotides, the CDR3 is TGCGCCAGTGGACAGGGACAAGAGACCCAGTACTTC. Translation: CASGQGQETQYF.

Written as DNA, the CDR3 is TGTGCCAGCAGTTCCACTCAAACATACATACCTCTGAGGTACGAGCAGTACTTC. Amino acids: CASSSTQTYIPLRYEQYF. The V and J genes are TRBV28 and TRBJ2-7; D gene ambiguous. CDR3 length: 18 residues. The germline V gene encodes CDR1 MDHEN and CDR2 SYDVKM. The ends were cut back, 4 bases at V and 4 bases at J, with 26 bases in the middle.

This chain joins TRBV7-8 and TRBJ1-6; tentatively, D is TRBD1 (5 bases). CDR3 length equals 15 residues. Per the germline V gene, CDR1 is SGHVS and CDR2 is FQNEAQ. Trimming removed 5 bases from V and 2 bases from J, with 10 bases in between. CDR3 coding DNA: TGTGCCAGCAGCAGGGGTGGGGCCTATAATTCACCCCTCCACTTT. Translation: CASSRGGAYNSPLHF.

The chain recombines TRBV28 with TRBJ2-3; TRBD1 matches 10 bases. The J segment lost 7 bases and the V segment lost 7 bases, leaving 14 bases of the junction unmatched. This CDR3 spans 16 amino acids. Germline CDR1 reads MDHEN; CDR2 reads SYDVKM. The CDR3 sequence is CASKKYVGQGDYTQYF. The CDR3, as DNA: TGTGCCAGCAAAAAGTATGTTGGACAGGGGGATTATACGCAGTATTTT.